The 25 T cell receptor beta chains below were found in one sample sequenced in a study of T cell responses to AZD1222 COVID-19 vaccine (dated by TCRdb to about 2021). In light of the paper, this sample's time point label describes: baseline before first vaccination. Library preparation used the immunoSEQ multiplex PCR assay. The table comes from immuneACCESS by way of TCRdb, which keeps in-frame sequences with V and J called. Part of the clones is missing from these tables; in studies checked, under half for an unresolved V gene and the rest for unknown reasons. In all, the sample holds 130,000 to 150,000 clones, and 92% of those were seen once. The leading ten clones occupy 1.5% to 2% of the sample. The sample here was peripheral blood, taken on day 0 of AZD1222 vaccination. These receptors were taken from an adult in good health.

The V call is TRBV6-2 or TRBV6-3, the J call TRBJ1-1; TRBD1 matches 7 bases. Germline V CDR1 and CDR2: MNHEY, SVGEGT. V trimming: 6 bases; J trimming: 6 bases; junction bases outside the gene matches: 7. The length of the CDR3 is 13 residues. The CDR3 DNA reads as TGTGCCAGCAGCAGACAGGGTATGGCTGAAGCTTTCTTT. The encoded protein is CASSRQGMAEAFF.

The chain combines TRBV5-6 with TRBJ1-2; TRBD1 might be the D (5 bases). The CDR3 has 12 residues. Deletions cut 4 bases from V and 4 bases from J, with 8 bases between. Looked up from germline, CDR1 is SGHDT and CDR2 is YYEEEE. The CDR3, as DNA: TGTGCCAGCAGCGGGGGTCCCTATGGCTACACCTTC. It yields the protein CASSGGPYGYTF.

V gene TRBV6-6 combines with J gene TRBJ2-7, with 7 bases aligning to TRBD1. Germline trimming cut 6 bases from V and 0 bases from J; bases unmatched to any gene: 8. This CDR3 spans 15 amino acids. Germline lookup yields CDR1 MNHNY and CDR2 SVGAGI (reference sequence). This CDR3 reads CASSPRDRASYEQYF. The DNA of the CDR3 is TGTGCCAGCAGCCCCCGGGACAGAGCCTCCTACGAGCAGTACTTC.

The table lists this clone with a few counts. The junction does not match germline at one end; this may be a read error. The CDR3 region is CASTLSRGGSGYTF. In nucleotides, the CDR3 is TGTGCCAGCACCTTATCCAGGGGAGGGAGTGGCTACACCTTC. This chain links TRBV7-2 with TRBJ1-2; D is perhaps TRBD1 (6 bases). Germline assignment: CDR1 SGHTA and CDR2 FQGNSA. The CDR3 loop spans 14 amino acids.

The chain carries TRBV15 and TRBJ2-5, with TRBD2 identical over 11 bases. V shed 0 bases, J shed 5 bases, and the junction held 8 bases outside the gene matches. The V gene's germline CDR1 is LNHNV and CDR2 YYDKDF (reference sequence). CDR3 length equals 17 residues. The CDR3 DNA is TGTGCCACCAGCAGAGAGGTAGCGGGGGGGGTTTATGAGACCCAGTACTTC. Encoded protein: CATSREVAGGVYETQYF.

The rearrangement uses TRBV2 and TRBJ1-2; 7 bases map to TRBD1. Per germline, CDR1 SNHLY and CDR2 FYNNEI. The CDR3 runs to 14 residues. Trimming removed 6 bases from V and 1 base from J; junction bases left unmatched: 5. CDR3 protein: CASSDRAYNYGYTF. The CDR3 nucleotides read TGTGCCAGCAGCGACAGGGCCTATAACTATGGCTACACCTTC.

The chain joins TRBV7-9 to TRBJ2-7; TRBD1 matches at 7 bases. The trim removed 6 bases at V and 5 bases at J, leaving 4 bases unmatched. This CDR3 is built from 12 residues. Germline V gene data show CDR1 as SEHNR and CDR2 as FQNEAQ (reference sequence). Here the CDR3 reads CASRDTGDEQYF. The DNA of the CDR3 is TGTGCCAGCAGAGATACAGGGGACGAGCAGTACTTC.

This chain joins TRBV19 and TRBJ1-1, with TRBD1 as a possible D gene (6 bases). The CDR3 runs to 14 residues. CDR1 LNHDA and CDR2 SQIVND come from the germline V gene (reference sequence). V lost 3 bases to trimming and J lost 6 bases, with 14 bases between them. CDR3 protein: CASSIGGPNAEAFF. In DNA form, the CDR3 reads TGTGCCAGTAGTATCGGGGGGCCAAACGCTGAAGCTTTCTTT. The full variable domain, in which reference TRBV19 and TRBJ1-1 provide the parts outside the CDR3, is DGGITQSPKYLFRKEGQNVTLSCEQNLNHDAMYWYRQDPGQGLRLIYYSQIVNDFQKGDIAEGYSVSREKKESFPLTVTSAQKNPTAFYLCASSIGGPNAEAFFGQGTRLTVV.

J is TRBJ1-2 and V is TRBV5-6, with no clear D. The germline gives CDR1 SGHDT, CDR2 YYEEEE. Trimming stripped 1 base from V and 4 bases from J, with 5 bases between. There are 12 residues in the CDR3. The CDR3 spells CASSLTGYGYTF. CDR3 nucleotides: TGTGCCAGCAGCTTGACGGGCTATGGCTACACCTTC. The full variable domain, completed using reference TRBV5-6 and TRBJ1-2, is DAGVTQSPTHLIKTRGQQVTLRCSPKSGHDTVSWYQQALGQGPQFIFQYYEEEERQRGNFPDRFSGHQFPNYSSELNVNALLLGDSALYLCASSLTGYGYTFGSGTRLTVV.

The J gene is TRBJ2-2, the V gene TRBV6-5, with D perhaps given as TRBD1 or TRBD2 (5 bases each). CDR1 MNHEY and CDR2 SVGAGI come from the germline V gene. The V end was cut by 3 bases, the J end by 4 bases, with 15 bases between. The CDR3 loop spans 16 amino acids. The CDR3 region has the DNA TGTGCCAGCAGTTATACGATCGGGGCTGGCACCGGGGAGCTGTTTTTT. This sequence encodes CASSYTIGAGTGELFF.

With respect to this clone: At one end, the junction sequence differs from germline, possibly due to a read error. The J gene is TRBJ2-2, the V gene TRBV19; a weak D match, TRBD2 (5 bases). In germline, CDR1 is LNHDA, CDR2 SQIVND (reference sequence). The CDR3 covers 13 residues. The CDR3 nucleotides read TGTGCCAGTAGTTTGGGTTTCACCGGGAAGCTGTTTTTT. Residues: CASSLGFTGKLFF.

This clone was detected once. The chain couples TRBV4-3 to TRBJ2-3; the match to TRBD2 covers 8 bases. The germline V gene has CDR1 LGHNA and CDR2 YSLEER. V shed 3 bases and J 6 bases; nucleotides not matched to a gene: 11. The CDR3 contains 16 residues. The CDR3 reads CASSHGRGAFYDTQYF. The CDR3 nucleotides read TGCGCCAGCAGCCACGGGCGGGGGGCCTTTTATGATACGCAGTATTTT.

For the CDR3, the DNA is TGTGCCAGCAGACGACTACTTTGGGAGCAGTACTTC. Protein product: CASRRLLWEQYF. The gene calls are TRBV6-6 and TRBJ2-7; perhaps TRBD2 as D (5 bases). Germline V gene sequence: CDR1 MNHNY, CDR2 SVGAGI (reference sequence). The CDR3 contains 12 residues. V dropped 6 bases and J dropped 7 bases, with 13 bases sitting between them.

The rearrangement links TRBV11-2 to TRBJ2-7; D possibly corresponds to TRBD1 (5 bases). CDR1 and CDR2 from the germline V gene are SGHAT and FQNNGV. The CDR3 loop spans 14 amino acids. The ends were cut back, 5 bases at V and 4 bases at J, with 15 bases in the middle. DNA for the CDR3: TGTGCCAGCAGCCCGCGACCGGACACGTACGAGCAGTACTTC. Amino acids: CASSPRPDTYEQYF.

This clone was seen only once. V gene TRBV7-3 combines with J gene TRBJ1-2; TRBD1 might be the D (5 bases). The CDR3 has 13 residues. Germline loops: CDR1 SGHTA, CDR2 FQGTGA. The V end lost 2 bases, the J end lost 8 bases, and 12 bases lay between the germline ends. CDR3 protein: CASSLEGLGGYTF. In nucleotides, the CDR3 is TGTGCCAGCAGCTTAGAGGGGCTCGGGGGCTACACCTTC.

This clone was counted a few times. The V gene is TRBV7-2, the J gene TRBJ1-1; no reliable D call. CDR3 size: 13 residues. Trimming left V 5 bases short and J 5 bases short, with 12 bases between. Germline values: CDR1 SGHTA, CDR2 FQGNSA. The CDR3 nucleotides are TGTGCCAGCAGCCCTCAGAAGAGAACTGAAGCTTTCTTT. It translates to CASSPQKRTEAFF.

The V call is TRBV15, the J call TRBJ2-5; a weak D match, TRBD1 (7 bases). The V gene's germline CDR1 is LNHNV and CDR2 YYDKDF (reference sequence). Deletions cut 8 bases from V and 2 bases from J, with 18 bases between. The CDR3 extends over 15 amino acids. Here the CDR3 DNA reads TGTGCCACCCGGGGGCTGACAGGGCCGCAAGAGACCCAGTACTTC. Its protein is CATRGLTGPQETQYF.

This chain connects TRBV9 to TRBJ1-3; D gene unclear. Germline CDR1 SGDLS, CDR2 YYNGEE. The CDR3 sequence is 15 residues long. V gave up 0 bases and J gave up 0 bases, with 7 bases separating them. The CDR3 is CASSVGRHSGNTIYF. The DNA of the CDR3 is TGTGCCAGCAGCGTAGGCAGGCACTCTGGAAACACCATATATTTT. Full variable domain (remainder filled in from reference TRBV9 and TRBJ1-3): DSGVTQTPKHLITATGQRVTLRCSPRSGDLSVYWYQQSLDQGLQFLIQYYNGEERAKGNILERFSAQQFPDLHSELNLSSLELGDSALYFCASSVGRHSGNTIYFGEGSWLTVV.

The chain is built from TRBV19 and TRBJ2-1; no definite D call. The ends were cut back, 5 bases at V and 3 bases at J, with 11 bases in the middle. The CDR3 is 14 residues long. Looked up from germline, CDR1 is LNHDA and CDR2 is SQIVND (reference sequence). CDR3 sequence reads: CASSGVNSYNEQFF. As DNA, the CDR3 is TGTGCCAGTAGTGGGGTGAACAGCTACAATGAGCAGTTCTTC.

The rearrangement links TRBV11-3 to TRBJ2-2, with 7 bases lining up with TRBD1. The CDR3 sequence is 15 residues long. Unmatched junction bases numbered 7, after V lost 5 bases and J lost 4 bases. Germline V lookup: CDR1 SGHNT, CDR2 YENEEA. DNA for the CDR3: TGTGCCAGCAGCCCGACAGGGTTGGGCACCGGGGAGCTGTTTTTT. The encoded protein is CASSPTGLGTGELFF.

The J gene is TRBJ2-7, the V gene TRBV19; 10 nucleotides align to TRBD1. CDR3 length: 14 residues. Germline loops: CDR1 LNHDA, CDR2 SQIVND (reference sequence). V gave up 3 bases and J gave up 2 bases; unmatched junction bases: 1. This chain's CDR3 is CASSIDRGPYEQYF. The CDR3 nucleotides read TGTGCCAGTAGTATTGACAGGGGGCCCTACGAGCAGTACTTC.

The rearrangement uses TRBV11-3 and TRBJ2-3, with D hard to call. The CDR3 is 12 amino acids. Trimming removed 5 bases from V and 4 bases from J, with 7 bases in between. The germline V gene has CDR1 SGHNT and CDR2 YENEEA. Here the CDR3 reads CASSRTPDTQYF. The CDR3, as DNA: TGTGCCAGCAGCCGAACCCCAGATACGCAGTATTTT.

The gene calls are TRBV5-4 and TRBJ2-5; 10 nucleotides match TRBD2. The germline V gene has CDR1 SGHNT and CDR2 YYREEE (reference sequence). CDR3 length: 14 amino acids. V was clipped by 3 bases and J by 8 bases; unmatched bases: 7. The CDR3 bases are TGTGCCAGCAGCTCCGGTCTAGCGGGGGTCACCCAGTACTTC. Its protein is CASSSGLAGVTQYF.

Comments on this clone: Other DNA sequences in this specimen translate into the identical CDR3. V usage is TRBV27 and J usage is TRBJ2-3; D gene uncertain. V was cut by 2 bases and J by 2 bases, with 5 bases left in between. There are 13 residues in the CDR3. Germline V gene sequence: CDR1 MNHEY, CDR2 SMNVEV (reference sequence). Here the CDR3 DNA reads TGTGCCAGCAGTTTAGTGGCCACAGATACGCAGTATTTT. Residues: CASSLVATDTQYF.

The chain links TRBV19 to TRBJ2-5; TRBD2 is a possible D gene (5 bases). This CDR3 comprises 14 residues. The germline V and J ends were trimmed by 9 bases and 4 bases, with 18 bases remaining between them. The germline gives CDR1 LNHDA, CDR2 SQIVND (reference sequence). The CDR3 DNA follows: TGTGCCAGCACGACGAATGGCGAGGGAGAGACCCAGTACTTC. The encoded protein is CASTTNGEGETQYF. Together with reference TRBV19 and TRBJ2-5, the CDR3 gives the full variable domain: DGGITQSPKYLFRKEGQNVTLSCEQNLNHDAMYWYRQDPGQGLRLIYYSQIVNDFQKGDIAEGYSVSREKKESFPLTVTSAQKNPTAFYLCASTTNGEGETQYFGPGTRLLVL.